This entry lists 23 T cell receptor beta chains sequenced from one sample in a study of OX40 agonist ivuxolimab in advanced cancers. Assay: immunoSEQ multiplex PCR; the TCRdb copy retains only in-frame clones and omits some. The sample contains about 61,000 clones, around 93% of which appear only once. The sequencing here drew on CD4+ or CD8+ T cells sorted from blood, taken in a trial of the OX40 agonist ivuxolimab. The receptors originated from an adult with an advanced solid tumor such as melanoma, head and neck, liver or kidney cancer.

The gene calls are TRBV4-1 and TRBJ1-4; D might be TRBD1 (5 bases). Germline V gene sequence: CDR1 MGHRA, CDR2 YSYEKL. The CDR3 totals 17 residues. V gave up 0 bases and J gave up 6 bases, with 17 bases separating them. The CDR3 nucleotides are TGCGCCAGCAGCCAAGACACTTTAGGAGGGGAGGATGAAAAACTGTTTTTT. It translates to CASSQDTLGGEDEKLFF.

The rearrangement joins TRBV4-3 to TRBJ1-4; D is unresolved. CDR3 length: 14 amino acids. V lost 1 base to trimming and J lost 4 bases, with 7 bases between them. The V gene's germline CDR1 is LGHNA and CDR2 YSLEER. The CDR3 sequence: CASSQVGGNEKLFF. The CDR3 nucleotides are TGCGCCAGCAGCCAAGTCGGAGGTAATGAAAAACTGTTTTTT.

The chain joins TRBV11-2 to TRBJ1-1; D remains ambiguous. Trimming removed 1 base from V and 5 bases from J, with 8 bases in between. The CDR3 loop spans 13 amino acids. CDR1 and CDR2 from the germline V gene are SGHAT and FQNNGV. CDR3 coding DNA: TGTGCCAGCAGCTTAGGAACGTGGACTGAAGCTTTCTTT. Translation gives CASSLGTWTEAFF.

The chain is built from TRBV30 and TRBJ1-2; 11 bases are a match to TRBD1. V dropped 2 bases and J dropped 5; count of bases not matched to a gene: 4. Germline values: CDR1 GTSNPN, CDR2 SVGIG (reference sequence). This CDR3 spans 14 amino acids. DNA of the CDR3: TGTGCCTGGAGTTACGGACAGGGGGCATATGGCTACACCTTC. Encoded protein: CAWSYGQGAYGYTF.

The chain recombines TRBV28 with TRBJ1-5, with D maybe TRBD1 (5 bases). This CDR3 region has 14 residues. Germline loops: CDR1 MDHEN, CDR2 SYDVKM. Trimming removed 7 bases from V and 4 bases from J, with 14 bases in between. The CDR3 nucleotides read TGTGCCAGCAATCGGGACGGATTGAATCAGCCCCAGCATTTT. Amino acids: CASNRDGLNQPQHF. The complete variable domain, with remaining parts taken from reference TRBV28 and TRBJ1-5, reads DVKVTQSSRYLVKRTGEKVFLECVQDMDHENMFWYRQDPGLGLRLIYFSYDVKMKEKGDIPEGYSVSREKKERFSLILESASTNQTSMYLCASNRDGLNQPQHFGDGTRLSIL.

J is TRBJ1-2 and V is TRBV4-3; no clear D. The V gene lost 4 bases and the J gene lost 0 bases, with 12 bases spanning the gap. Germline CDR1 reads LGHNA; CDR2 reads YSLEER. The CDR3 sequence is 15 residues long. The CDR3 loop reads CASSRYGRTNYGYTF. CDR3 DNA: TGCGCCAGCAGCCGATATGGCAGGACTAACTATGGCTACACCTTC.

The chain has TRBV9 and TRBJ1-1, with D possibly TRBD1 on 6 matching bases. Germline CDR1 and CDR2: SGDLS and YYNGEE. V lost 3 bases, J lost 3 bases, and 9 bases lay in between. CDR3 length equals 13 residues. The CDR3 loop is CASSEQGDTEAFF. CDR3 in DNA: TGTGCCAGCAGCGAACAGGGTGACACTGAAGCTTTCTTT.

The chain combines TRBV6-6 with TRBJ2-1; D could derive from TRBD1 or TRBD2 (7 bases each). The germline V gene has CDR1 MNHNY and CDR2 SVGAGI (reference sequence). The V gene lost 1 base and the J gene lost 9 bases, with 13 bases spanning the gap. This CDR3 is 14 amino acids long. In DNA, the CDR3 is TGTGCCAGCAGTTACTGGGGAGGGGGCGGTGAGCAGTTCTTC. As protein: CASSYWGGGGEQFF.

This chain links TRBV5-4 with TRBJ2-3; weak D call: TRBD1 (5 bases). Germline CDR1 SGHNT, CDR2 YYREEE (reference sequence). The CDR3 has 14 amino acids. Between the trimmed V and J ends, which lost 5 bases and 2 bases, there was a span of 12 bases. CDR3 coding DNA: TGTGCCAGCAGAACAGGAACCAACACAGATACGCAGTATTTT. Encoded protein: CASRTGTNTDTQYF.

The chain has TRBV6-5 and TRBJ1-4, with D unresolved. Between the trimmed V and J ends, which lost 6 bases and 0 bases, there was a span of 8 bases. The CDR3 is made up of 14 amino acids. Germline values: CDR1 MNHEY, CDR2 SVGAGI. The CDR3 sequence: CASSPIATNEKLFF. The CDR3 DNA sequence: TGTGCCAGCAGCCCCATCGCAACTAATGAAAAACTGTTTTTT.

The chain carries TRBV9 and TRBJ1-2; TRBD1 might be the D (6 bases). The CDR3 is 13 residues long. V was cut by 0 bases and J by 5 bases, with 8 bases left in between. Per the germline V gene, CDR1 is SGDLS and CDR2 is YYNGEE. The CDR3 here is CASSVEGGYGYTF. The CDR3 DNA sequence: TGTGCCAGCAGCGTAGAAGGGGGTTATGGCTACACCTTC.

The chain uses TRBV9 and TRBJ1-1; D not resolved. Trimming pared 0 bases from V and 3 bases from J, leaving 9 bases between. The CDR3 is 14 amino acids. Germline V gives CDR1 SGDLS, CDR2 YYNGEE. The CDR3 DNA follows: TGTGCCAGCAGCGTAGATCTAGAGTACACTGAAGCTTTCTTT. Its translation: CASSVDLEYTEAFF.

The chain carries TRBV5-1 and TRBJ2-6; 8 bases fit TRBD2. This CDR3 is 15 amino acids long. Germline lookup yields CDR1 SGHRS and CDR2 YFSETQ. V shed 6 bases and J 11 bases; nucleotides not matched to a gene: 13. This chain's CDR3 is CASTLTGGGRDVLTF. CDR3 bases: TGCGCCAGCACCCTCACCGGCGGGGGGCGTGACGTCCTGACTTTC. Variable domain in full (rest from reference TRBV5-1 and TRBJ2-6): KAGVTQTPRYLIKTRGQQVTLSCSPISGHRSVSWYQQTPGQGLQFLFEYFSETQRNKGNFPGRFSGRQFSNSRSEMNVSTLELGDSALYLCASTLTGGGRDVLTFGAGSRLTVL.

The J gene is TRBJ2-7, the V gene TRBV7-2; D call uncertain. The V end lost 5 bases, the J end lost 0 bases, and 8 bases lay between the germline ends. The CDR3 sequence is 13 residues long. CDR1 and CDR2 from the germline V gene are SGHTA and FQGNSA. CDR3 DNA: TGTGCCAGCAGCGCCCGGAGCTCCTACGAGCAGTACTTC. Protein product: CASSARSSYEQYF.

The count of this clone is one. This chain uses TRBV29-1 with TRBJ1-2; D is perhaps TRBD1 (5 bases). CDR1 and CDR2 from the germline V gene are SQVTM and ANQGSEA. The CDR3 sequence is 12 residues long. V was shortened by 3 bases and J by 6 bases, with 11 bases between the two germline ends. The DNA for the CDR3 is TGCAGCGTTGACGCAGGGACCAATGGCTACACCTTC. Its protein product is CSVDAGTNGYTF. Variable domain in full (rest from reference TRBV29-1 and TRBJ1-2): SAVISQKPSRDICQRGTSLTIQCQVDSQVTMMFWYRQQPGQSLTLIATANQGSEATYESGFVIDKFPISRPNLTFSTLTVSNMSPEDSSIYLCSVDAGTNGYTFGSGTRLTVV.

V usage is TRBV11-2 and J usage is TRBJ1-6; TRBD1 might be the D (6 bases). Per germline, CDR1 SGHAT and CDR2 FQNNGV. Trimming removed 4 bases from V and 14 bases from J, with 15 bases in between. The CDR3 extends over 13 amino acids. The CDR3 DNA sequence: TGTGCCAGCAGCTGGGGGCCACCTGGAACCCTCCACTTT. Protein: CASSWGPPGTLHF.

This chain connects TRBV15 to TRBJ2-2; 9 bases are shared with TRBD1. J was trimmed by 7 bases and V by 8 bases; bases with no gene match: 8. Per the germline V gene, CDR1 is LNHNV and CDR2 is YYDKDF (reference sequence). CDR3 length: 14 residues. As DNA, the CDR3 is TGTGCCACCCCAGGGACAGGGTATAACGGGGAGCTGTTTTTT. Translation gives CATPGTGYNGELFF.

This chain uses TRBV7-9 with TRBJ2-3, with D hard to call. The V end lost 3 bases, the J end lost 4 bases, and 5 bases lay between the germline ends. This CDR3 spans 12 amino acids. CDR1 SEHNR and CDR2 FQNEAQ come from the germline V gene (reference sequence). CDR3 sequence reads: CASSFQSDTQYF. CDR3 DNA sequence: TGTGCCAGCAGCTTCCAATCAGATACGCAGTATTTT.

The J gene is TRBJ1-2, the V gene TRBV2; D unresolved. The CDR3 has 18 residues. Trimming left V 4 bases short and J 4 bases short, with 25 bases between. Germline V lookup: CDR1 SNHLY, CDR2 FYNNEI. Written as DNA, the CDR3 is TGTGCCAGCAGTGCCATAACAGTGTCCCGAAATCCCTCCTATGGCTACACCTTC. Its protein product is CASSAITVSRNPSYGYTF. Drawing the rest from reference TRBV2 and TRBJ1-2, the complete variable domain is EPEVTQTPSHQVTQMGQEVILRCVPISNHLYFYWYRQILGQKVEFLVSFYNNEISEKSEIFDDQFSVERPDGSNFTLKIRSTKLEDSAMYFCASSAITVSRNPSYGYTFGSGTRLTVV.

The chain recombines TRBV19 with TRBJ1-1; no firm D call. Trimming left V 0 bases short and J 1 base short, with 3 bases between. Germline-derived CDR1 and CDR2 are LNHDA and SQIVND (reference sequence). The CDR3 totals 13 residues. The CDR3 DNA is TGTGCCAGTAGTATAGATTGGAACACTGAAGCTTTCTTT. Its translation: CASSIDWNTEAFF.

The genes are TRBV27 and TRBJ2-3; possibly TRBD2 for D (7 bases). Looked up from germline, CDR1 is MNHEY and CDR2 is SMNVEV (reference sequence). This CDR3 spans 15 amino acids. Trimming left V 3 bases short and J 5 bases short, with 15 bases between. This chain's CDR3 is CASSLVGGPGDTQYF. CDR3 nucleotide sequence: TGTGCCAGCAGTTTGGTCGGGGGGCCTGGAGATACGCAGTATTTT.

The genes are TRBV25-1 and TRBJ1-5; tentatively, D is TRBD1 (6 bases). The CDR3 is made up of 15 amino acids. V was clipped by 2 bases and J by 6 bases, with 14 bases between them. CDR1 is MGHDK, CDR2 SYGVNS, per germline. This CDR3 is CASSEIDRMVQPQHF. In DNA, the CDR3 is TGTGCCAGCAGTGAAATCGACAGGATGGTTCAGCCCCAGCATTTT.

This clone occurred once. The CDR3 loop reads CASSLIAGGSPDTQYF. DNA of the CDR3: TGTGCCAGCAGTCTTATAGCGGGAGGGAGTCCAGATACGCAGTATTTT. The rearrangement links TRBV7-3 to TRBJ2-3, with 11 bases aligning to TRBD2. The J segment lost 4 bases and the V segment lost 6 bases, leaving 9 bases of the junction unmatched. The CDR3 loop spans 16 amino acids. Germline CDR1 SGHTA, CDR2 FQGTGA.